Shown below are 26 T cell receptor beta chains from a single sample sequenced in a study of T cell changes during pregnancy in multiple sclerosis. Sequencing used immunoSEQ multiplex PCR; TCRdb keeps in-frame clones, though not all of them. This sample has around 80,000 clones, with about 90% found just once. The material sequenced was peripheral blood, taken before pregnancy. Every receptor here comes from a female donor with multiple sclerosis, enrolled in a pregnancy study.

The chain carries TRBV9 and TRBJ2-3, with a weak D call TRBD2 (6 bases). Germline values: CDR1 SGDLS, CDR2 YYNGEE. V lost 0 bases and J 2 bases, leaving 13 bases between the germline ends. The CDR3 is 16 residues long. CDR3 bases: TGTGCCAGCAGCGTAGCGCTAGCGTCCATCACAGATACGCAGTATTTT. Its protein product is CASSVALASITDTQYF.

This chain links TRBV4-1 with TRBJ1-5; possible D gene TRBD1, 5 bases. CDR3 length: 17 residues. Germline V gives CDR1 MGHRA, CDR2 YSYEKL. Trimming removed 0 bases from V and 2 bases from J, with 14 bases in between. CDR3 amino acids: CASSQEAVDSGNQPQHF. For the CDR3, the DNA is TGCGCCAGCAGCCAAGAGGCGGTCGACAGTGGCAATCAGCCCCAGCATTTT.

The chain uses TRBV5-4 and TRBJ2-5, with D possibly TRBD1 on 5 matching bases. V gave up 5 bases and J gave up 4 bases, with 9 bases separating them. The CDR3 consists of 12 residues. CDR1 and CDR2 (germline): SGHNT, YYREEE (reference sequence). This chain's CDR3 is CASRGQGETQYF. The CDR3 coding sequence is TGTGCCAGCAGGGGGCAGGGAGAGACCCAGTACTTC.

CDR3 amino acids: CASSLRAAGTRDEQYF. The CDR3 coding sequence is TGCGCCAGCAGCTTGCGCGCCGCCGGGACTAGAGACGAGCAGTACTTC. The genes are TRBV5-1 and TRBJ2-7; the match to TRBD2 covers 8 bases. The CDR3 length is 16 residues. V was pared by 1 base and J by 5 bases, with 11 bases of the junction left unmatched. The germline gives CDR1 SGHRS, CDR2 YFSETQ.

The chain combines TRBV7-9 with TRBJ1-1, with D perhaps TRBD1 (5 bases). The CDR3 has 12 residues. Trimming cost V 1 base and J 6 bases, with 6 bases left between them. Germline-derived CDR1 and CDR2 are SEHNR and FQNEAQ (reference sequence). CDR3 sequence reads: CASSLGRAEAFF. The CDR3 DNA is TGTGCCAGCAGCTTAGGCAGGGCTGAAGCTTTCTTT.

The gene calls are TRBV28 and TRBJ2-5, with D unresolved. Looked up from germline, CDR1 is MDHEN and CDR2 is SYDVKM. Trimming shortened V by 3 bases and J by 3 bases, and 17 bases separated the two germline ends. The CDR3 covers 16 residues. CDR3 bases: TGTGCCAGCAGTTTTTACCGCGCTAGTTCAAAAGAGACCCAGTACTTC. It translates to CASSFYRASSKETQYF.

This rearrangement joins TRBV28 to TRBJ1-5, with D uncertain. CDR1 is MDHEN, CDR2 SYDVKM, per germline. V was cut by 7 bases and J by 7 bases, with 14 bases left in between. This CDR3 has 13 residues. The DNA of the CDR3 is TGTGCCAGCACCCTCGAGATGCAACAGCCCCAGCATTTT. Amino acids: CASTLEMQQPQHF.

This chain joins TRBV13 and TRBJ2-7, with 7 nucleotides matching TRBD1. The CDR3 extends over 14 amino acids. V gave up 5 bases and J gave up 3 bases; unmatched junction bases: 7. CDR1 and CDR2 (germline): PRHDT, FYEKMQ (reference sequence). CDR3: CASSPTGSFYEQYF. Here the CDR3 DNA reads TGTGCCAGCAGCCCGACAGGGTCTTTCTACGAGCAGTACTTC.

This chain links TRBV5-1 with TRBJ2-1; TRBD2 might be the D (5 bases). Germline CDR1 reads SGHRS; CDR2 reads YFSETQ. This CDR3 is built from 15 residues. The V end lost 0 bases, the J end lost 7 bases, and 14 bases lay between the germline ends. CDR3 amino acids: CASSLEGPSGNEQFF. In nucleotides, the CDR3 is TGCGCCAGCAGCTTGGAAGGTCCCTCGGGGAATGAGCAGTTCTTC. The variable domain in full, completed from reference TRBV5-1 and TRBJ2-1, reads KAGVTQTPRYLIKTRGQQVTLSCSPISGHRSVSWYQQTPGQGLQFLFEYFSETQRNKGNFPGRFSGRQFSNSRSEMNVSTLELGDSALYLCASSLEGPSGNEQFFGPGTRLTVL.

The chain carries TRBV6-1 and TRBJ2-3; maybe TRBD2 (6 bases). This CDR3 is built from 16 residues. CDR1 is MNHNS and CDR2 is SASEGT in the germline V gene. V was shortened by 3 bases and J by 8 bases, with 21 bases between the two germline ends. The CDR3 spells CASSDQRNGGRGTQYF. Written as DNA, the CDR3 is TGTGCCAGCAGTGATCAACGTAACGGGGGACGGGGTACGCAGTATTTT.

V gene TRBV4-1 combines with J gene TRBJ1-3, with TRBD1 identical over 8 bases. After removal of 1 base from V and 4 bases from J, the junction contained 9 bases not matched to a gene. This CDR3 spans 17 amino acids. The germline gives CDR1 MGHRA, CDR2 YSYEKL. CDR3 coding DNA: TGCGCCAGCAGCCAAGCCCACAGGGGGTCGGTAGGAAACACCATATATTTT. Protein: CASSQAHRGSVGNTIYF.

As DNA, the CDR3 is TGTGCCAGTAGTATACCGGGACAGGGGGCTGTTGAGCAGTACTTC. Its translation is CASSIPGQGAVEQYF. The chain joins TRBV19 to TRBJ2-7; 12 bases align to TRBD1. The germline V gene encodes CDR1 LNHDA and CDR2 SQIVND (reference sequence). With V trimmed by 2 bases and J by 7 bases, 6 bases remained unmatched. The CDR3 sequence is 15 residues long.

The gene calls are TRBV28 and TRBJ1-5, with 8 nucleotides matching TRBD1. Looked up from germline, CDR1 is MDHEN and CDR2 is SYDVKM. V gave up 6 bases and J gave up 0 bases; unmatched junction bases: 13. The CDR3 runs to 18 residues. The DNA of the CDR3 is TGTGCCAGCAGAACGGGACAGGCAGGAACTTATAGCAATCAGCCCCAGCATTTT. Amino acid sequence: CASRTGQAGTYSNQPQHF.

This clone occurred once. The chain combines TRBV7-9 with TRBJ2-5; 7 bases map to TRBD1. This CDR3 spans 13 amino acids. V lost 5 bases to trimming and J lost 5 bases; unmatched junction nucleotides: 5. CDR1 and CDR2 (germline): SEHNR, FQNEAQ (reference sequence). CDR3 DNA: TGTGCCAGCAGCCGGACAGGCCCTGAGACCCAGTACTTC. Protein product: CASSRTGPETQYF. The full variable domain, with the rest looked up from reference TRBV7-9 and TRBJ2-5, is DTGVSQNPRHKITKRGQNVTFRCDPISEHNRLYWYRQTLGQGPEFLTYFQNEAQLEKSRLLSDRFSAERPKGSFSTLEIQRTEQGDSAMYLCASSRTGPETQYFGPGTRLLVL.

The rearrangement links TRBV4-1 to TRBJ2-1, with TRBD2 matching over 10 bases. CDR3 length: 17 residues. Germline CDR1 reads MGHRA; CDR2 reads YSYEKL. J was trimmed by 4 bases and V by 4 bases; bases with no gene match: 10. This CDR3 reads CASSPGRASGSYNEQFF. DNA for the CDR3: TGCGCCAGCAGCCCCGGGAGGGCTAGCGGGAGTTACAATGAGCAGTTCTTC.

V is TRBV13 and J is TRBJ2-3, with D uncertain. V lost 4 bases and J lost 0, with 5 bases in between. Germline CDR1 reads PRHDT; CDR2 reads FYEKMQ (reference sequence). There are 13 residues in the CDR3. The CDR3 DNA follows: TGTGCCAGCAGCTCAACTAGCACAGATACGCAGTATTTT. The encoded protein is CASSSTSTDTQYF. The variable domain in full, with the rest retrieved from reference TRBV13 and TRBJ2-3, is AAGVIQSPRHLIKEKRETATLKCYPIPRHDTVYWYQQGPGQDPQFLISFYEKMQSDKGSIPDRFSAQQFSDYHSELNMSSLELGDSALYFCASSSTSTDTQYFGPGTRLTVL.

The rearrangement uses TRBV7-9 and TRBJ1-1, with 10 bases matching TRBD1. Trimming cost V 5 bases and J 5 bases; bases outside gene matches: 8. Germline CDR1 reads SEHNR; CDR2 reads FQNEAQ (reference sequence). The CDR3 consists of 15 residues. CDR3 protein: CASSGTGTGDTEAFF. CDR3 sequence (DNA): TGTGCCAGCAGCGGGACCGGGACAGGGGATACTGAAGCTTTCTTT.

This clone was seen only once. The rearrangement uses TRBV6-6 and TRBJ2-1; 7 bases line up with TRBD2. Trimming at V came to 6 bases and at J to 4 bases, leaving 12 bases not matched to a gene. Per the germline V gene, CDR1 is MNHNY and CDR2 is SVGAGI (reference sequence). The length of the CDR3 is 16 residues. DNA for the CDR3: TGTGCCAGCAGCATAGGGAGGGTTCCCCTATACAATGAGCAGTTCTTC. Translated, it gives CASSIGRVPLYNEQFF.

This clone was recorded once. This chain uses TRBV29-1 with TRBJ2-1; perhaps TRBD2 as D (6 bases). V was shortened by 4 bases and J by 0 bases, with 7 bases between the two germline ends. Looked up from germline, CDR1 is SQVTM and CDR2 is ANQGSEA. The CDR3 runs to 13 residues. CDR3 nucleotides: TGCAGCGTTGTGGGGGGCTCCTACAATGAGCAGTTCTTC. It codes for CSVVGGSYNEQFF.

The CDR3 DNA sequence: TGTGCCAGCAAGCTACAGGGTGTTGACACTGAAGCTTTCTTT. It specifies CASKLQGVDTEAFF. The chain combines TRBV6-4 with TRBJ1-1; a weak D match, TRBD1 (6 bases). Trimming stripped 7 bases from V and 3 bases from J, with 15 bases between. Germline loops: CDR1 MRHNA, CDR2 SNTAGT. This CDR3 has 14 residues.

The J gene is TRBJ2-1, the V gene TRBV4-1, with a possible D match to TRBD1 (5 bases). Between the trimmed V and J ends, which lost 0 bases and 4 bases, there was a span of 10 bases. The CDR3 spans 15 residues. Germline V gene data show CDR1 as MGHRA and CDR2 as YSYEKL. The CDR3 DNA follows: TGCGCCAGCAGCCAAGATTTGACAGCGTACAATGAGCAGTTCTTC. The encoded protein is CASSQDLTAYNEQFF.

The chain links TRBV5-4 to TRBJ1-3, with D unresolved. V shed 5 bases and J shed 0 bases, with 9 bases lying between them. CDR1 SGHNT and CDR2 YYREEE come from the germline V gene (reference sequence). The length of the CDR3 is 14 residues. In DNA, the CDR3 is TGTGCCAGCAGGGACTTGAGCTCTGGAAACACCATATATTTT. Translating gives CASRDLSSGNTIYF.

The chain uses TRBV7-2 and TRBJ2-1, with 7 bases identical to TRBD2. The CDR3 totals 16 residues. Looked up from germline, CDR1 is SGHTA and CDR2 is FQGNSA. The V segment lost 2 bases and the J segment 6 bases; nucleotides outside the gene matches: 10. As DNA, the CDR3 is TGTGCCAGCAGCTTATTGCAGTGGGAGGGCCGCAATGAGCAGTTCTTC. Translated: CASSLLQWEGRNEQFF.

The V gene is TRBV11-3, the J gene TRBJ2-1; D is possibly TRBD2 (8 bases). This CDR3 has 14 amino acids. Germline V gene sequence: CDR1 SGHNT, CDR2 YENEEA. The germline V and J ends were trimmed by 2 bases and 8 bases, with 13 bases remaining between them. Here the CDR3 reads CASSLRGREDEQFF. The CDR3 nucleotides are TGTGCCAGCAGCTTAAGGGGGCGGGAGGATGAGCAGTTCTTC.

The chain recombines TRBV9 with TRBJ2-2, with TRBD2 as a possible D gene (6 bases). The CDR3 is 17 amino acids. CDR1 and CDR2 (germline): SGDLS, YYNGEE. V dropped 3 bases and J dropped 6 bases, with 21 bases sitting between them. The CDR3, as DNA: TGTGCCAGCAGCGCAGACGGCAGTAGCGGCTTGTCCGGGGAGCTGTTTTTT. Translating it yields CASSADGSSGLSGELFF. The whole variable domain, remainder taken from reference TRBV9 and TRBJ2-2, is DSGVTQTPKHLITATGQRVTLRCSPRSGDLSVYWYQQSLDQGLQFLIQYYNGEERAKGNILERFSAQQFPDLHSELNLSSLELGDSALYFCASSADGSSGLSGELFFGEGSRLTVL.

This chain connects TRBV29-1 to TRBJ1-2; D call uncertain. The germline V gene encodes CDR1 SQVTM and CDR2 ANQGSEA. With 2 bases removed from V and 3 bases from J, the gap between germline ends came to 13 bases. This CDR3 is 14 amino acids long. The CDR3 here is CSVESRGSDYGYTF. The CDR3, as DNA: TGCAGCGTTGAAAGTCGAGGGTCGGACTATGGCTACACCTTC.